This T cell receptor (beta chain) was profiled in a study of T cell responses to AZD1222 COVID-19 vaccine. The study's findings and limits: No day 14 peak samples; only post-peak repertoires were characterized. Targets within unmutated variant regions were reportedly found for nearly half of spike-specific TCRs. The span of vaccine-associated CD4 TCRs extended across spike, with dominance at 160-218 and 743-854. Clonal diversity was possibly underestimated, and the donors were mostly white British, with more females.

Germline V gives CDR1 SNHLY, CDR2 FYNNEI. The ends lost 8 bases at V and 0 bases at J; junction bases unmatched: 17. The CDR3 consists of 18 residues. As concerns this clone: Its antigen remains unidentified.

Data came from immunoSEQ multiplex PCR; TCRdb stores just in-frame clones and leaves some out. Of about 120,000 clones detected, less than 90% appear once; the ten largest clones hold 9.8%. V and J are TRBV2 and TRBJ2-7; 9 nucleotides match TRBD2. The clonotype originates from an adult in good health. The material was peripheral blood, obtained on day 0 of AZD1222 vaccination. This CDR3 reads CASSAGSGGPLSSYEQYF. The CDR3 nucleotides read TGTGCCAGCTCCGCGGGCAGCGGGGGGCCGCTCAGCTCCTACGAGCAGTACTTC.